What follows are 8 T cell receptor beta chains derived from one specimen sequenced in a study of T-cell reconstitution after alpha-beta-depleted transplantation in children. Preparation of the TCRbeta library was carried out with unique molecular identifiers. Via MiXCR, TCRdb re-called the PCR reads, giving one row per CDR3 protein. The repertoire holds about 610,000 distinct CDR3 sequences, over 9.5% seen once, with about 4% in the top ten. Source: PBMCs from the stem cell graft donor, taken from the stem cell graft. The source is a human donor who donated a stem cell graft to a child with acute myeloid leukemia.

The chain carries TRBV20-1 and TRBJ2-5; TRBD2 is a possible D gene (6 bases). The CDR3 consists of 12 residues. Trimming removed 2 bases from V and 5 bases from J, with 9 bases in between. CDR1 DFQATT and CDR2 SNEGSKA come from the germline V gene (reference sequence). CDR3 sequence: CSARTGSETQYF. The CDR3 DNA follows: TGCAGTGCTAGAACCGGGAGTGAGACCCAGTACTTC.

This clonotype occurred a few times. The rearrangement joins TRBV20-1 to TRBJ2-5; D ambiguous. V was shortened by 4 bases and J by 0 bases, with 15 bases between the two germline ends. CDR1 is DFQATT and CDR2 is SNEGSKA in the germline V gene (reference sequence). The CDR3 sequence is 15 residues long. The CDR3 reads CSANPQKIHQETQYF. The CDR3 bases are TGCAGTGCTAATCCCCAAAAGATCCACCAAGAGACCCAGTACTTC.

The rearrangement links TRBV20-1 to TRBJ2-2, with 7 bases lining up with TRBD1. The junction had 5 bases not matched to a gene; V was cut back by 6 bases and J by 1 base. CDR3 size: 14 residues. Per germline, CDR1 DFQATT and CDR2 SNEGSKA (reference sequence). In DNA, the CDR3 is TGCAGTGCAACAGGGGTCCGGAACACCGGGGAGCTGTTTTTT. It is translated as CSATGVRNTGELFF.

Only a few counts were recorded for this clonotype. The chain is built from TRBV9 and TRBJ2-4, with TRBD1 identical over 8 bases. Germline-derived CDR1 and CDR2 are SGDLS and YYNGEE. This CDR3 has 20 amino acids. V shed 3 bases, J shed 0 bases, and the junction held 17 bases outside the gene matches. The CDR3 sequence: CASSAPPTGDSLIAKNIQYF. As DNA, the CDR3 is TGTGCCAGCAGCGCCCCTCCGACAGGGGATTCGCTAATAGCCAAAAACATTCAGTACTTC. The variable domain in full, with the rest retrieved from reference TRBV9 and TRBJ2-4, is DSGVTQTPKHLITATGQRVTLRCSPRSGDLSVYWYQQSLDQGLQFLIQYYNGEERAKGNILERFSAQQFPDLHSELNLSSLELGDSALYFCASSAPPTGDSLIAKNIQYFGAGTRLSVL.

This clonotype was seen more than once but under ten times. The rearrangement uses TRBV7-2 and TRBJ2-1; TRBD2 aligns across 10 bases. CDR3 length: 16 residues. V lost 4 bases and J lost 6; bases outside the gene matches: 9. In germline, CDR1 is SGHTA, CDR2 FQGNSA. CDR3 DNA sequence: TGTGCCAGCAGCTCCCGTTGGAGCGGGAGGGCCAATGAGCAGTTCTTC. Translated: CASSSRWSGRANEQFF.

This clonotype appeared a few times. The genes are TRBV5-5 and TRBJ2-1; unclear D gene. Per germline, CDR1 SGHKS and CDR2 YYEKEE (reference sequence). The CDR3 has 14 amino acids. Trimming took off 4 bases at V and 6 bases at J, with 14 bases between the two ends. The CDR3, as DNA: TGTGCCAGCAGCGTTACCGGGCAACGCAATGAGCAGTTCTTC. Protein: CASSVTGQRNEQFF.

The CDR3 here is CASSLTAGGPQYF. The CDR3 DNA follows: TGTGCCAGCAGCTTAACGGCCGGCGGTCCACAGTATTTT. The V call is TRBV7-3, the J call TRBJ2-3, with D hard to call. The ends were cut back, 0 bases at V and 12 bases at J, with 13 bases in the middle. The germline gives CDR1 SGHTA, CDR2 FQGTGA. The CDR3 is made up of 13 amino acids. Filled out from reference TRBV7-3 and TRBJ2-3, the complete variable domain reads GAGVSQTPSNKVTEKGKYVELRCDPISGHTALYWYRQSLGQGPEFLIYFQGTGAADDSGLPNDRFFAVRPEGSVSTLKIQRTERGDSAVYLCASSLTAGGPQYFGPGTRLTVL.

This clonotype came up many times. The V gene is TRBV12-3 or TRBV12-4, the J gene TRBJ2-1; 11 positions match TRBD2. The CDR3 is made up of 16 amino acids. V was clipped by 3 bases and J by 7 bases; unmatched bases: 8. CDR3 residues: CASSFWEASGRNEQFF. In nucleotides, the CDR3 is TGTGCCAGCAGTTTTTGGGAAGCTAGCGGGAGGAATGAGCAGTTCTTC.